This T cell receptor beta chain stems from a study of CD8 T cells in ankylosing spondylitis. Findings of the study overall: A TCR beta motif made of several highly homologous variants seemed typical of ankylosing spondylitis blood. Reportedly, disease-linked clones are significantly enriched in ankylosing spondylitis patients' matched synovial fluid.

Libraries of TCR beta came from quantitative 5'-RACE with molecular barcodes. TCRdb processed the 5' RACE reads anew with MiXCR; each CDR3 protein has one entry. The repertoire consists of 40,000 to 50,000 distinct CDR3 sequences, with 3% to 4.5% occurring once and the leading ten covering 3% to 4%. The V gene's germline CDR1 is SGDLS and CDR2 YYNGEE. The V and J ends lost 0 bases and 0 bases, in that order; junction bases with no gene match: 3. The CDR3 is 16 residues long. As to this clonotype: Its antigen is not identified.

The clonotype comes from a female donor with ankylosing spondylitis or in good health (not recorded which). Material for sequencing was blood, either unsorted or a sorted T cell fraction (not recorded which). The V call is TRBV9, the J call TRBJ2-3, with 8 bases matching TRBD2. The CDR3 coding sequence is TGTGCCAGCAGCGTAGAACTAGCGGAGAGCACAGATACGCAGTATTTT. Residues: CASSVELAESTDTQYF.